Listed here is a single TCR beta chain. The antigen it binds to is not known. No base quality values were provided; no much bigger clone lies one nucleotide off. The source of the sample is a study of T cell responses to AZD1222 COVID-19 vaccine (dated by TCRdb to the early 2020s). Notes on the research overall: TCR sequencing covered roughly 230 trial participants: approximately 200 given two doses of AZD1222 and approximately 25 given two doses of MenACWY control vaccine. Enrollment into the trials was organized by age into subgroups of 18-55, 56-69 and 70-plus years, and those subgroups contained approximately 150, 30 and 60 TCR-sequenced participants, respectively. Overall study results and their limits: The 56-69-year group was small, and its depth increase did not reach significance, likely because of low power. Participants were mostly white British and included more females than males, and it was suggested by the authors that clonal diversity may have been underestimated. The vaccine-associated CD4 TCRs covered the entire spike protein, and the dominant responses fell in regions 160-218 and 743-854. Because no day 14 peak-response samples were available, the repertoires could be characterized only after the peak T cell response. After two AZD1222 doses, both the breadth and the depth of spike-specific TCRs were significantly higher than at day 0 and than in MenACWY recipients. Conclusions about previously exposed vaccinees were limited because only six or seven AZD1222 recipients were SARS-CoV-2 seropositive at baseline. Reportedly, almost half of the unique spike-specific TCRs recognized epitopes lying outside the regions that are mutated in the B.1.351 and B.1.1.7 variants.

The CDR3 regions of human TCRbeta chains were subjected to immunosequencing. The authors' pipeline ran thus. TCRs in the repertoires were compared against a reference library of SARS-CoV-2-specific TCRs that had been generated with the MIRA antigen-specificity platform. Breadth was defined as the fraction of unique TCRs that were SARS-CoV-2-associated, and depth was defined as the fraction of total T cells that were SARS-CoV-2-associated. Using the MIRA data, every spike-specific TCR was mapped to the spike region that the TCR reacted to and assigned to either a CD4 or a CD8 class. Log10-transformed breadth and depth values were compared by one-way ANOVA with Sidak's multiple comparisons tests. This is the immuneACCESS table as TCRdb keeps it, with only in-frame sequences that have V and J called. A part of the clones is gone; compared with another copy, unresolved V genes explain less than half, and the rest is unexplained. Clonal size and the V and J genes are those of that table, whereas D and trimming came from the DNA. The sample has around 15,000 clones on record, more than 80% of them singletons. About 40% of the sample rests with the top ten.

What the time point label conveys for this sample: about 28 days (+/-7) after the second vaccine dose. AZD1222 recipients given second doses at about 4 weeks or at about 12 weeks were pooled, since spike-specific TCR depth and breadth were not found to differ between the two schedules. Vaccinee samples came from UK trials COV001 and COV002, including a single-blind randomized controlled phase 2/3 trial of AZD1222 (ChAdOx1 nCoV-19) in healthy adults. For TCRbeta chain sequencing, PBMC samples were collected from trial participants at day 0 and at day 28 after the second dose. Material: peripheral blood, obtained 28 days after the second AZD1222 dose. The clonotype originates from an adult who received the AZD1222 COVID-19 vaccine.

The DNA sequence follows: TGTGCCAGCACGTCAAGAACAATTGGGACCGGGGAGCTGTTTTTT. Protein translation: CASTSRTIGTGELFF. The sequence is built from TRBV7-9 and TRBJ2-2, with the D gene uncertain. The junction shows trimming of 7 bases on V and 5 bases on J, plus 17 bases between the germline ends. Measured from the cysteine to the phenylalanine, the CDR3 is 15 residues long. This entry keeps only the CDR3 DNA: 45 bases, framed from base 1. As encoded in the germline V gene (reference sequence), CDR1 is SEHNR while CDR2 is FQNEAQ.